This T cell receptor beta chain was identified in a study of control samples from healthy donors and cancer patients. The repertoire was sequenced with immunoSEQ multiplex PCR; TCRdb's copy has only in-frame clones and lacks some. Its clone listing holds about 210,000 clones. This CDR3 is built from 15 residues. Per germline, CDR1 SGHNT and CDR2 YYREEE (reference sequence). V was pared by 4 bases and J by 7 bases, with 18 bases between. This sequence originates from a woman in her twenties or thirties in good health. The chain links TRBV5-4 to TRBJ2-1; D gene ambiguous. The specimen sequenced was blood. DNA of the CDR3: TGTGCCAGCAGCCACCACTCGGGCGGAGCGAATGAGCAGTTCTTC. Protein: CASSHHSGGANEQFF. The full variable domain, its missing parts supplied by reference TRBV5-4 and TRBJ2-1, is ETGVTQSPTHLIKTRGQQVTLRCSSQSGHNTVSWYQQALGQGPQFIFQYYREEENGRGNFPPRFSGLQFPNYSSELNVNALELDDSALYLCASSHHSGGANEQFFGPGTRLTVL.